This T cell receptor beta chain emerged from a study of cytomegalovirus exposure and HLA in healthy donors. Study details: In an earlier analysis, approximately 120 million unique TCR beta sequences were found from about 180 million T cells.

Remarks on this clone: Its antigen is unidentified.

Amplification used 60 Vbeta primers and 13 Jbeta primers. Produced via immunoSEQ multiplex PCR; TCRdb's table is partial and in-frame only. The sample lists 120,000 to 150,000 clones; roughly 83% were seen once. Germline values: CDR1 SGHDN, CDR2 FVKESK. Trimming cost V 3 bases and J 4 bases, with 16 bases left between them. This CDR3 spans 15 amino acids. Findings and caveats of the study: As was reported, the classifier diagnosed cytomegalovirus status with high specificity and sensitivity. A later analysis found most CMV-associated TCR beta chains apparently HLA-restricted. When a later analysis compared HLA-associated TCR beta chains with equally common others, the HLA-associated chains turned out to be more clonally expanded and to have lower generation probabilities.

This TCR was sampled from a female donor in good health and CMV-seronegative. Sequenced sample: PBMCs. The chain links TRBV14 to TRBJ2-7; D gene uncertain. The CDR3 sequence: CASSQIPASTYEQYF. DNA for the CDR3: TGTGCCAGCAGCCAGATACCGGCTAGTACTTACGAGCAGTACTTC.